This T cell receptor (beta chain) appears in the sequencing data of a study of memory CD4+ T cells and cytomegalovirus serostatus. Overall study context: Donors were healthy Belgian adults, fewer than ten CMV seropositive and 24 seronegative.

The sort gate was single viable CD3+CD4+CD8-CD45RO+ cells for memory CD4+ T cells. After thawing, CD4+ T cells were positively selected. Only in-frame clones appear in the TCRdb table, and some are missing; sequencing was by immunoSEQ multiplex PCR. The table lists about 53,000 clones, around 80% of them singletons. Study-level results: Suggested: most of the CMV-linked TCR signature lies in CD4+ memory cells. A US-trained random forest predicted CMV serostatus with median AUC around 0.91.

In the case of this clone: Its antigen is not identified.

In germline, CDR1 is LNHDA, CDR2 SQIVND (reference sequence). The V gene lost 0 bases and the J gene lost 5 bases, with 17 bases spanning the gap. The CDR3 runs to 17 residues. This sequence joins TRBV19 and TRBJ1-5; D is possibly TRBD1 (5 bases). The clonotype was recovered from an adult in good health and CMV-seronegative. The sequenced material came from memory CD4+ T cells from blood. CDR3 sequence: CASSIERVISGYQPQHF. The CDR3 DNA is TGTGCCAGTAGTATAGAAAGGGTAATTTCAGGGTATCAGCCCCAGCATTTT.